This T cell receptor (beta chain) derives from a study of OX40 agonist ivuxolimab in advanced cancers. CDR1 is SGHDN and CDR2 is FVKESK in the germline V gene. There are 16 residues in the CDR3. Trimming cost V 0 bases and J 10 bases; bases outside gene matches: 11. Assay used: immunoSEQ multiplex PCR; TCRdb lists only in-frame clones, some missing. The sample carries tens of thousands of clones, 65% to 90% recorded once. The receptor's source is an adult with an advanced solid tumor such as melanoma, head and neck, liver or kidney cancer. The genes are TRBV14 and TRBJ1-1, with 10 bases identical to TRBD1. The sample consisted of CD4+ or CD8+ T cells sorted from blood, taken in a trial of the OX40 agonist ivuxolimab. DNA for the CDR3: TGTGCCAGCAGCCAAGATAGGGGGACAGGGGTCGGGGCAGCTTTCTTT. This encodes CASSQDRGTGVGAAFF.